These T cell receptor beta chains were read from a single sample in a study of TIL therapy for anti-PD-1-resistant metastatic lung cancer. Measured with immunoSEQ multiplex PCR; TCRdb has only the in-frame clones, and not every one. The sample lists about 47,000 clones; about 86% were seen once. This specimen was blood, taken at baseline. These receptor sequences come from a person between 25 and 80 years old with non-small cell lung cancer. Each CDR3 is given with its conserved first and last residue. The D gene is left open where the match is weak. Some rows mark clone size as missing; the rest say once, few, many or name a class of expanded clone.

TRBJ2-1,TRBD1,TRBV19,-,CASSMGQGADEQFF,TGTGCCAGTAGTATGGGACAGGGGGCGGATGAGCAGTTCTTC
TRBJ1-1,TRBD1,TRBV7-8,once,CASSDPTGGTLWAFF,TGTGCCAGCAGCGACCCGACAGGGGGTACTCTGTGGGCTTTCTTT
TRBJ1-2,TRBD1,TRBV11-1,-,CASRGGRDGYGYTF,TGTGCCAGCAGAGGGGGCAGGGACGGCTATGGCTACACCTTC
TRBJ1-1,-,TRBV7-8,once,CASSPTSGGAEAFF,TGTGCCAGCAGCCCAACCAGTGGGGGGGCGGAAGCTTTCTTT
TRBJ1-3,TRBD1,TRBV28,once,CASSTGTYSGNTIYF,TGTGCCAGCTCGACAGGGACCTACTCTGGAAACACCATATATTTT
TRBJ1-3,-,TRBV3-1/TRBV3-2,-,CASSFRDSGNTIYF,TGTGCCAGCAGCTTCAGGGACTCTGGAAACACCATATATTTT
TRBJ2-3,TRBD2,TRBV6-5,-,CASSLRLAGETQYF,TGTGCCAGCAGTTTAAGACTAGCGGGGGAGACGCAGTATTTT
TRBJ2-7,-,TRBV19,once,CASSINRDYEQYF,TGTGCCAGTAGTATAAACAGAGACTACGAGCAGTACTTC
TRBJ2-2,-,TRBV9,few,CASSVAPNTGELFF,TGTGCCAGCAGCGTAGCTCCGAACACCGGGGAGCTGTTTTTT
TRBJ1-1,-,TRBV28,-,CASSSSPNSGTEAFF,TGTGCCAGCAGTTCCTCCCCAAATTCGGGCACTGAAGCTTTCTTT
TRBJ2-1,TRBD1,TRBV11-3,-,CASSLGFQGDEQFF,TGTGCCAGCAGCTTAGGATTTCAGGGGGATGAGCAGTTCTTC
TRBJ2-1,-,TRBV7-3,-,CASSLPGTGRDEQFF,TGTGCCAGCAGCTTACCCGGGACTGGACGGGATGAGCAGTTCTTC
TRBJ2-7,TRBD1,TRBV15,-,CATSTQGAYEQYF,TGTGCCACCAGCACACAGGGGGCCTACGAGCAGTACTTC
TRBJ2-3,TRBD2,TRBV7-8,-,CASSALAGGHTDTQYF,TGTGCCAGCAGCGCGCTAGCGGGGGGGCACACAGATACGCAGTATTTT
TRBJ2-3,-,TRBV5-1,-,CASSLGGRPSTDTQYF,TGCGCCAGCAGCTTGGGGGGCAGGCCAAGCACAGATACGCAGTATTTT
TRBJ2-7,-,TRBV6-2/TRBV6-3,-,CASSYSIWGQQYF,TGTGCCAGCAGTTACTCGATTTGGGGACAGCAGTACTTC
TRBJ2-5,TRBD2,TRBV28,-,CASSTAGGLETQYF,TGTGCCAGCAGTACTGCGGGGGGGCTAGAGACCCAGTACTTC
TRBJ1-1,TRBD1,TRBV5-1,-,CASSWGSGGTEAFF,TGCGCCAGCAGCTGGGGGTCAGGGGGAACTGAAGCTTTCTTT
TRBJ2-2,-,TRBV11-2,-,CASSRVRGQTGELFF,TGTGCCAGCAGCCGGGTGCGGGGGCAAACCGGGGAGCTGTTTTTT
TRBJ2-5,-,TRBV7-2,-,CASSRPGRTQYF,TGTGCCAGCAGCCGGCCGGGTAGGACCCAGTACTTC
TRBJ2-2,TRBD2,TRBV29-1,-,CSVGGLARNTGELFF,TGCAGCGTCGGGGGACTAGCGAGGAACACCGGGGAGCTGTTTTTT
TRBJ1-2,-,TRBV28,-,CASSLLGAGYGRGYTF,TGTGCCAGCAGTTTATTGGGGGCAGGGTACGGCCGTGGCTACACCTTC
TRBJ2-5,-,TRBV19,-,CASSIGPSQETQYF,TGTGCCAGTAGTATAGGTCCAAGCCAAGAGACCCAGTACTTC
TRBJ2-5,-,TRBV24-1,-,CATSDWGGQETQYF,TGTGCCACCAGTGATTGGGGGGGCCAGGAGACCCAGTACTTC
TRBJ1-3,TRBD1,TRBV5-1,-,CASSLDPTGLGGNTIYF,TGCGCCAGCAGCTTGGACCCGACAGGGCTCGGTGGAAACACCATATATTTT
TRBJ2-3,TRBD2,TRBV3-1/TRBV3-2,-,CASSRGLAGFDTQYF,TGTGCCAGCAGCAGGGGACTAGCGGGGTTTGATACGCAGTATTTT
TRBJ1-1,-,TRBV5-1,-,CASSPPASTEAFF,TGCGCCAGCAGCCCCCCCGCGTCCACGGAAGCTTTCTTT
TRBJ2-7,-,TRBV7-2,-,CASSLGTQGRSYEQYF,TGTGCCAGCAGCTTGGGGACGCAGGGCCGCTCCTACGAGCAGTACTTC
TRBJ1-2,-,TRBV6-5,-,CASSYGGFGGYTF,TGTGCCAGCAGTTACGGGGGCTTTGGTGGCTACACCTTC
TRBJ1-1,-,TRBV5-8,-,CASCLLGGNTEAFF,TGTGCCAGCTGCTTGCTTGGGGGGAACACTGAAGCTTTCTTT
TRBJ2-5,-,TRBV18,-,CASSPIVVETQYF,TGTGCCAGCTCACCAATTGTAGTAGAGACCCAGTACTTC
TRBJ2-6,-,TRBV28,-,CASSFWGGGANVLTF,TGTGCCAGCAGTTTTTGGGGAGGTGGGGCCAACGTCCTGACTTTC
TRBJ1-2,TRBD1,TRBV7-2,-,CASSSRTGDYGYTF,TGTGCCAGCAGCTCCAGGACAGGTGACTATGGCTACACCTTC
TRBJ2-7,-,TRBV16,-,CASSQVGQTYEQYF,TGTGCCAGCAGCCAGGTGGGACAAACCTACGAGCAGTACTTC
TRBJ2-2,-,TRBV4-1,-,CASSQANRGANTGELFF,TGCGCCAGCAGCCAAGCGAATAGGGGGGCGAACACCGGGGAGCTGTTTTTT
TRBJ1-2,-,TRBV12-3/TRBV12-4,-,CASRFGQLNGYTF,TGTGCCAGCAGATTCGGACAGCTTAATGGCTACACCTTC
TRBJ2-6,-,TRBV6-1,once,CASSDRFAGANVLTF,TGTGCCAGCAGTGATAGGTTCGCTGGGGCCAACGTCCTGACTTTC
TRBJ2-7,TRBD1,TRBV2,-,CASRRDSSYEQYF,TGTGCCAGCAGAAGGGACAGCTCCTACGAGCAGTACTTC
TRBJ1-5,-,TRBV2,few,CASSEPLWGRSNQPQHF,TGTGCCAGCAGTGAACCCCTTTGGGGTAGGAGCAATCAGCCCCAGCATTTT
TRBJ2-2,-,TRBV10-1,few,CASSGQSHTGELFF,TGCGCCAGCAGCGGACAGTCCCACACCGGGGAGCTGTTTTTT
TRBJ1-1,TRBD1,TRBV19,once,CATDGQGAAEAFF,TGTGCCACCGACGGACAGGGGGCTGCTGAAGCTTTCTTT
TRBJ2-7,-,TRBV27,-,CASSPPPGTAYEQYF,TGTGCCAGCAGCCCCCCCCCAGGGACCGCCTACGAGCAGTACTTC
TRBJ2-3,TRBD2,TRBV7-9,-,CASSLGLRAGPDTQYF,TGTGCCAGCAGCTTAGGTCTCCGAGCGGGACCAGATACGCAGTATTTT
TRBJ2-7,TRBD1,TRBV11-2,once,CASSLAGQPYEQYF,TGTGCCAGCAGCTTAGCGGGACAGCCTTACGAGCAGTACTTC
TRBJ2-3,-,TRBV6-2/TRBV6-3,-,CASSDTRAILAAPQYF,TGTGCCAGCAGTGACACTCGGGCCATTTTGGCCGCCCCGCAGTATTTT
TRBJ2-7,TRBD2,TRBV7-9,-,CASRQTSGYEQYF,TGTGCCAGCAGACAAACTAGCGGGTACGAGCAGTACTTC
TRBJ2-3,-,TRBV7-3,-,CASSALAGWGDTQYF,TGTGCCAGCAGCGCGCTTGCGGGATGGGGGGATACGCAGTATTTT
TRBJ2-1,-,TRBV5-1,-,CASSVIGTYSYNEQFF,TGCGCCAGCAGTGTGATCGGGACATACTCCTACAATGAGCAGTTCTTC
TRBJ2-1,TRBD1,TRBV10-2,once,CASRGDSYNEQFF,TGCGCCAGCAGGGGGGACAGTTACAATGAGCAGTTCTTC
TRBJ1-4,TRBD1,TRBV15,once,CATSRDFKDRGQSNEKLFF,TGTGCCACCAGCAGAGATTTTAAGGACAGGGGGCAATCTAATGAAAAACTGTTTTTT
TRBJ2-2,-,TRBV6-5,once,CASSLRTPGPGELFF,TGTGCCAGCAGCCTCCGTACTCCCGGGCCCGGGGAGCTGTTTTTT
TRBJ2-1,-,TRBV12-3/TRBV12-4,-,CASSLTPYEQFF,TGTGCCAGCAGTCTCACCCCGTATGAGCAGTTCTTC
TRBJ1-6,-,TRBV5-6,-,CASSYGGTTSPLHF,TGTGCCAGCAGCTATGGCGGGACAACTTCACCCCTCCACTTT
TRBJ2-3,TRBD2,TRBV18,-,CASSPGGAAF,TGTGCCAGCTCCCCGGGAGGCGCCGCTTTT
TRBJ1-2,-,TRBV29-1,-,CSVNPPAFTF,TGCAGCGTCAATCCCCCGGCTTTCACCTTC